Listed here are 26 T cell receptor beta chains from one sample, sequenced in a study of CD8+ T cells in alopecia areata. Extracted from the samples, RNA was reverse transcribed into cDNA to serve as the sequencing template. The data were produced by immunoSEQ multiplex PCR, yet TCRdb's version contains in-frame clones alone and is incomplete. The sample records over 200,000 clones, about 53% being singletons. Sequencing used CD4+ T cells sorted from blood, obtained at week 0. The receptors were sampled from a human donor with alopecia areata.

The chain recombines TRBV4-2 with TRBJ1-1; 7 nucleotides agree with TRBD1. After removal of 0 bases from V and 4 bases from J, the junction contained 8 bases not matched to a gene. The CDR3 is 16 residues long. Germline V gives CDR1 LGHNA, CDR2 YNFKEQ. CDR3 sequence reads: CASSQDRQGSGTEAFF. CDR3 nucleotides: TGTGCCAGCAGCCAAGATAGACAGGGTAGTGGCACTGAAGCTTTCTTT.

This clone was seen more than once but under ten times. This chain links TRBV7-9 with TRBJ2-2; D call uncertain. The CDR3 spans 14 residues. Germline V gene data show CDR1 as SEHNR and CDR2 as FQNEAQ (reference sequence). V was clipped by 1 base and J by 3 bases, with 6 bases between them. The CDR3 region has the DNA TGTGCCAGCAGCTTAGACCCCGACACCGGGGAGCTGTTTTTT. It translates to CASSLDPDTGELFF.

This clone occurred a few times. The CDR3 sequence: CASSDFVAGNQPQHF. CDR3 nucleotide sequence: TGTGCCAGCAGTGATTTTGTGGCAGGGAATCAGCCCCAGCATTTT. This chain connects TRBV2 to TRBJ1-5, with D perhaps matching TRBD1 (5 bases). There are 15 residues in the CDR3. Germline assignment: CDR1 SNHLY and CDR2 FYNNEI. The V and J ends lost 3 bases and 4 bases respectively, with 13 bases between them.

V and J are TRBV14 and TRBJ2-7; 10 nucleotides match TRBD2. Germline V gives CDR1 SGHDN, CDR2 FVKESK. This CDR3 region has 15 residues. The V gene end was trimmed by 4 bases and the J gene end by 2 bases; junction bases not matched to a gene: 5. The CDR3 protein is CASSLGLAEAYEQYF. The CDR3 DNA follows: TGTGCCAGCAGCCTCGGACTAGCGGAGGCCTACGAGCAGTACTTC.

CDR3 residues: CASSLRGQGSYEQYF. The CDR3 DNA follows: TGTGCCAGCTCACTGAGGGGACAGGGGTCCTACGAGCAGTACTTC. The chain combines TRBV18 with TRBJ2-7, with 10 bases that match TRBD1. The CDR3 loop spans 15 amino acids. The germline V gene has CDR1 KGHSH and CDR2 LQKENI. The V gene end was trimmed by 4 bases and the J gene end by 1 base; junction bases not matched to a gene: 4.

In its sample, this clone was seen a few times. This sequence joins TRBV27 and TRBJ1-5; D gene uncertain. Germline-derived CDR1 and CDR2 are MNHEY and SMNVEV (reference sequence). V was shortened by 3 bases and J by 1 base, with 10 bases between the two germline ends. The CDR3 is 15 amino acids. The CDR3 nucleotides read TGTGCCAGCAGTTTGATGGGGAAAAGCAATCAGCCCCAGCATTTT. Amino acids: CASSLMGKSNQPQHF.

V and J are TRBV30 and TRBJ1-1, with a tentative D call TRBD1 (6 bases). Per germline, CDR1 GTSNPN and CDR2 SVGIG (reference sequence). With 7 bases removed from V and 4 bases from J, the gap between germline ends came to 16 bases. The CDR3 covers 13 residues. The CDR3 bases are TGTGCCTCACTATCAGGGGCGGTCACTGAAGCTTTCTTT. This sequence encodes CASLSGAVTEAFF.

The V gene is TRBV5-1, the J gene TRBJ1-1, with D unresolved. This CDR3 contains 15 residues. Deletions cut 3 bases from V and 1 base from J, with 13 bases between. Germline-derived CDR1 and CDR2 are SGHRS and YFSETQ. In DNA, the CDR3 is TGCGCCAGCAGCTCTTCACCGACAACGAACACTGAAGCTTTCTTT. Translating it yields CASSSSPTTNTEAFF.

This sequence joins TRBV20-1 and TRBJ2-5; D ambiguous. CDR3 size: 10 residues. V was trimmed by 2 bases and J by 5 bases, leaving 3 bases between them. CDR1 is DFQATT, CDR2 SNEGSKA, per germline (reference sequence). The CDR3 reads CSARLETQYF. In DNA form, the CDR3 reads TGCAGTGCTAGATTGGAGACCCAGTACTTC.

V usage is TRBV2 and J usage is TRBJ2-2, with D maybe TRBD2 (6 bases). V gave up 6 bases and J gave up 5 bases, with 13 bases separating them. CDR3 length equals 14 residues. CDR1 is SNHLY, CDR2 FYNNEI, per germline. CDR3 DNA sequence: TGTGCCAGCAGCGCCCGGGAGTTTACCGGGGAGCTGTTTTTT. This gives the protein CASSAREFTGELFF. Together with reference TRBV2 and TRBJ2-2, the CDR3 gives the full variable domain: EPEVTQTPSHQVTQMGQEVILRCVPISNHLYFYWYRQILGQKVEFLVSFYNNEISEKSEIFDDQFSVERPDGSNFTLKIRSTKLEDSAMYFCASSAREFTGELFFGEGSRLTVL.

This clone showed up just once. V and J are TRBV5-6 and TRBJ2-1; D call uncertain. This CDR3 is 11 amino acids long. Trimming left V 4 bases short and J 8 bases short, with 7 bases between. Germline values: CDR1 SGHDT, CDR2 YYEEEE. CDR3 sequence reads: CASSTYDEQFF. The CDR3 region has the DNA TGTGCCAGCAGCACGTACGATGAGCAGTTCTTC.

The genes are TRBV7-9 and TRBJ1-1; the D gene is possibly TRBD1 (5 bases). Germline V gene sequence: CDR1 SEHNR, CDR2 FQNEAQ (reference sequence). The CDR3 loop spans 17 amino acids. V lost 5 bases and J 0 bases, leaving 19 bases between the germline ends. The CDR3 sequence: CASSPTLRQPLNTEAFF. The CDR3 DNA follows: TGTGCCAGCAGCCCGACGTTGAGACAGCCTTTGAACACTGAAGCTTTCTTT. Looking up the rest from reference TRBV7-9 and TRBJ1-1 gives the full variable domain: DTGVSQNPRHKITKRGQNVTFRCDPISEHNRLYWYRQTLGQGPEFLTYFQNEAQLEKSRLLSDRFSAERPKGSFSTLEIQRTEQGDSAMYLCASSPTLRQPLNTEAFFGQGTRLTVV.

As for this clone: Other DNA sequences from this sample encode an identical CDR3 as well. The chain links TRBV30 to TRBJ2-2; D possibly corresponds to TRBD1 (5 bases). V was trimmed by 3 bases and J by 0 bases, leaving 8 bases between them. The CDR3 runs 14 residues. The germline V gene has CDR1 GTSNPN and CDR2 SVGIG (reference sequence). The CDR3 here is CAWRSGPNTGELFF. For the CDR3, the DNA is TGTGCCTGGAGATCAGGGCCGAACACCGGGGAGCTGTTTTTT.

This clone was counted a single time. V and J are TRBV9 and TRBJ2-3; 8 bases fit TRBD1. The germline gives CDR1 SGDLS, CDR2 YYNGEE. The CDR3 extends over 12 amino acids. Trimming removed 5 bases from V and 7 bases from J; junction bases left unmatched: 3. Here the CDR3 DNA reads TGTGCCAGCAGTCGACAGGGGCATACGCAGTATTTT. Translated, it gives CASSRQGHTQYF.

Many counts were recorded for this clone. The chain uses TRBV7-6 and TRBJ1-2; D uncertain. CDR3 length equals 14 residues. Germline loops: CDR1 SGHVS, CDR2 FNYEAQ. Trimming removed 5 bases from V and 7 bases from J, with 17 bases in between. CDR3 bases: TGTGCCAGCAGCCCCGCAGGCGGAGGACCTGGCTACACCTTC. It specifies CASSPAGGGPGYTF.

This clone was counted between two and nine times. The J gene is TRBJ2-1, the V gene TRBV4-1; 7 bases are a match to TRBD2. CDR3 length: 18 residues. CDR1 and CDR2 (germline): MGHRA, YSYEKL. V trimming: 0 bases; J trimming: 0 bases; junction bases outside the gene matches: 8. Written as DNA, the CDR3 is TGCGCCAGCAGCCAAGATCGGCGGGGCGGGAGCTCCTACAATGAGCAGTTCTTC. Residues: CASSQDRRGGSSYNEQFF.

V gene TRBV29-1 combines with J gene TRBJ2-6; 9 nucleotides agree with TRBD1. The CDR3 totals 14 residues. CDR1 SQVTM and CDR2 ANQGSEA come from the germline V gene. V trimming: 7 bases; J trimming: 0 bases; junction bases outside the gene matches: 1. As DNA, the CDR3 is TGCAGCGCGACAGGGGGCTCTGGGGCCAACGTCCTGACTTTC. Its protein is CSATGGSGANVLTF.

This clone was detected once. The rearrangement uses TRBV13 and TRBJ2-1; possibly TRBD1 for D (6 bases). Germline CDR1 reads PRHDT; CDR2 reads FYEKMQ (reference sequence). Deletions cut 5 bases from V and 4 bases from J, with 12 bases between. This CDR3 contains 14 residues. Written as DNA, the CDR3 is TGTGCCAGCAGCGTTTGGACAGCATACAATGAGCAGTTCTTC. Its protein is CASSVWTAYNEQFF.

V and J are TRBV11-1 and TRBJ1-6; D is unresolved. The V end was cut by 1 base, the J end by 15 bases, with 13 bases between. This CDR3 is built from 13 residues. CDR1 and CDR2 (germline): SGHAT, FQDESV (reference sequence). Written as DNA, the CDR3 is TGTGCCAGCAGCTTAGGGCTCCAGTACAACCTCCACTTT. This codes for CASSLGLQYNLHF.

On this clone itself: The sample has other DNA sequences that encode this CDR3 too. The chain uses TRBV4-1 and TRBJ1-1; D not resolved. The germline V gene has CDR1 MGHRA and CDR2 YSYEKL. V dropped 6 bases and J dropped 1 base, with 6 bases sitting between them. The CDR3 extends over 12 amino acids. The CDR3, as DNA: TGCGCCAGCAGTCGAGGGAACACTGAAGCTTTCTTT. Translated, it gives CASSRGNTEAFF.

The chain links TRBV5-4 to TRBJ1-2, with 11 bases identical to TRBD1. Trimming cost V 4 bases and J 4 bases; bases outside gene matches: 6. Per the germline V gene, CDR1 is SGHNT and CDR2 is YYREEE (reference sequence). The CDR3 covers 15 residues. The CDR3 protein is CASSGGQGAVYGYTF. In nucleotides, the CDR3 is TGTGCCAGCAGCGGTGGACAGGGGGCAGTCTATGGCTACACCTTC.

V and J are TRBV19 and TRBJ1-4; no clear D. The germline V and J ends were trimmed by 5 bases and 8 bases, with 18 bases remaining between them. The CDR3 covers 15 residues. CDR1 is LNHDA, CDR2 SQIVND, per germline (reference sequence). This CDR3 is CASSPSGVGNEKLFF. The CDR3 region has the DNA TGTGCCAGTAGTCCCTCCGGGGTTGGTAACGAAAAACTGTTTTTT.

The chain recombines TRBV6-5 with TRBJ2-2; D tentatively reads TRBD1 or TRBD2 (7 bases each). CDR3 length: 15 residues. Trimming took off 6 bases at V and 4 bases at J, with 15 bases between the two ends. Germline V gene data show CDR1 as MNHEY and CDR2 as SVGAGI. CDR3 in amino acids: CASSGAGGGTGELFF. CDR3 DNA: TGTGCCAGCAGCGGTGCAGGGGGGGGCACCGGGGAGCTGTTTTTT.

The rearrangement links TRBV29-1 to TRBJ2-6; a weak D match, TRBD2 (5 bases). The CDR3 sequence is 14 residues long. Trimming pared 3 bases from V and 1 base from J, leaving 7 bases between. Germline V CDR1 and CDR2: SQVTM, ANQGSEA. The DNA for the CDR3 is TGCAGCGTTGACGGGGTGTCTGGGGCCAACGTCCTGACTTTC. This translates into CSVDGVSGANVLTF.

Concerning this clone: Other nucleotide sequences in the sample specify the same CDR3. In DNA, the CDR3 is TGCGCCAGCAGCCTCCAGCCGGGGGGAGGCACTGAAGCTTTCTTT. Protein: CASSLQPGGGTEAFF. The V gene is TRBV4-1, the J gene TRBJ1-1; D perhaps matches TRBD1 (5 bases). The germline V and J ends were trimmed by 4 bases and 4 bases, with 16 bases remaining between them. The CDR3 consists of 15 residues. Per germline, CDR1 MGHRA and CDR2 YSYEKL.

This clone was detected a few times. V is TRBV4-1 and J is TRBJ1-2; D is perhaps TRBD1 (6 bases). The CDR3 has 16 residues. Germline CDR1 and CDR2: MGHRA and YSYEKL. V gave up 0 bases and J gave up 4 bases, with 15 bases separating them. CDR3 sequence: CASSQEVGGRGYGYTF. The CDR3 DNA is TGCGCCAGCAGCCAAGAGGTAGGGGGGCGAGGCTATGGCTACACCTTC.